This T cell receptor (beta chain) came from a study of cytomegalovirus exposure and HLA in healthy donors. Study results and caveats: Earlier findings revealed that most TCR beta V segments proved productive either about 90% or about 30% of the time. Equally common other TCR beta chains were less clonally expanded than HLA-associated ones, a later analysis found. Reportedly, HLA-A and HLA-B alleles of most subjects were accurately predicted from TCR beta.

Comments on this clone: What it recognizes is unknown.

The CDR3 totals 12 residues. Germline-derived CDR1 and CDR2 are SQVTM and ANQGSEA. With V trimmed by 4 bases and J by 4 bases, 2 bases remained unmatched. Healthy bone marrow donors made up the donor group. A multiplex PCR was run with 60 Vbeta primers and 13 Jbeta primers. Measured with immunoSEQ multiplex PCR; TCRdb has only the in-frame clones, and not every one. The sample consists of under 200,000 clones, over 70% of them appearing once. Sequences were obtained from PBMCs. The chain joins TRBV29-1 to TRBJ2-3; TRBD2 aligns across 7 bases. This clonotype originated in a man aged 50-60 years in good health and CMV-seronegative. The CDR3 DNA sequence: TGCAGCGTTGGGGGGGGGTCAGATACGCAGTATTTT. Translating gives CSVGGGSDTQYF.